This TCR beta chain was obtained from a study of T cells after yellow fever vaccination (dated by TCRdb to about 2019). For context, the study as a whole: The SMART-Seq v4 Ultra Low Input RNA kit was used to prepare libraries from fractions with low cell numbers. Bulk TCR alpha and beta repertoires were sequenced longitudinally to track T-cell clones before and after primary and booster YFV17D yellow fever vaccination. Two healthy male donors made up the cohort, one aged 18 to 29 years and the other aged 30 to 40 years. Bulk PBMC replicates and cell subsets were isolated from blood drawn at multiple timepoints before and after both primary and secondary immunization.

This sample's treatment or condition label indicates: live attenuated yellow fever vaccine strain. At each blood-draw timepoint, two biological replicates of bulk PBMCs were obtained. PBMCs were isolated from peripheral blood using a standard Ficoll-Paque protocol. TriZol was used to extract RNA from bulk PBMCs, from CD4 and CD8 fractions, and from dextramer-positive and dextramer-negative fractions. TCR cDNA was synthesized by 5'RACE template switching, which introduced a universal primer site and unique molecular identifiers. cDNA synthesis was primed from both the TCR alpha and TCR beta constant segments. Two PCR steps were used to amplify libraries, with sample barcodes and sequencing adapters being added in the second step. Sequencing of libraries was done on Illumina HiSeq 2500 (2x100 bp) or NovaSeq (2x150 bp). In the authors' own workflow: Reads were demultiplexed and collapsed into UMI consensus sequences with MIGEC, and V(D)J alignment was performed with MiXCR. Using edgeR on replicate PBMC samples, clonotypes were called vaccine-responding if FDR was below 0.01 and the log2 fold change was above 5 up to day 15. CD4 or CD8 identity was assigned to each bulk clonotype according to whether the clonotype was present at higher abundance in the sequenced CD4 repertoire or the sequenced CD8 repertoire. The raw public reads went through TCRdb reprocessing: fastp at Q25, MiXCR clone calling, in-frame beta chains kept. When rows share a CDR3 protein, they turn into one entry using the most common DNA and genes. None of the V and J calls come from the authors' own analysis; TCRdb made them. This sample lists some 500,000 distinct CDR3 sequences; about 14% were detected once. About 14% of the sample lies in the top ten.

Results and caveats for the whole study, not just this receptor: After the booster, most of the clones that had expanded following primary vaccination were detected again (just under 97% of CD4 and roughly nine tenths of CD8), which suggests that memory was broadly maintained. The secondary T-cell response was weaker than the primary response but faster, peaking on day 5 instead of day 15. Only two donors were included in the study, so the extent to which the findings can be generalized is limited. A small fraction of clonotypes appeared in both the CD4 and CD8 compartments, likely as a result of convergent recombination. Computational filtering was needed because FACS-sorted repertoires could contain abundant contaminating clonotypes from the bulk population.

The V end loses 9 bases and the J end loses 2 bases, and a stretch of 17 bases separates them. CDR1 MNHNS and CDR2 SASEGT are derived from the germline V gene. The CDR3 runs 14 amino acids, cysteine and phenylalanine included. Just the 42-base CDR3 DNA is kept, in frame starting at base 1. Points on this clonotype: The antigen it binds to is not known. Possible read error: a much larger clone is one base away.

The TCR was taken from a man aged 25-45 years who received the YFV17D yellow fever vaccine. The V and J genes are TRBV6-1 and TRBJ2-7; the D gene is unclear. The sequencing here drew on PBMCs, taken on the day of the yellow fever booster vaccination. The DNA reads as follows: TGTGCCAGTTCGGACCCCCGGCGAACCTACGAGCAGTACTTC. Translated, this is CASSDPRRTYEQYF.